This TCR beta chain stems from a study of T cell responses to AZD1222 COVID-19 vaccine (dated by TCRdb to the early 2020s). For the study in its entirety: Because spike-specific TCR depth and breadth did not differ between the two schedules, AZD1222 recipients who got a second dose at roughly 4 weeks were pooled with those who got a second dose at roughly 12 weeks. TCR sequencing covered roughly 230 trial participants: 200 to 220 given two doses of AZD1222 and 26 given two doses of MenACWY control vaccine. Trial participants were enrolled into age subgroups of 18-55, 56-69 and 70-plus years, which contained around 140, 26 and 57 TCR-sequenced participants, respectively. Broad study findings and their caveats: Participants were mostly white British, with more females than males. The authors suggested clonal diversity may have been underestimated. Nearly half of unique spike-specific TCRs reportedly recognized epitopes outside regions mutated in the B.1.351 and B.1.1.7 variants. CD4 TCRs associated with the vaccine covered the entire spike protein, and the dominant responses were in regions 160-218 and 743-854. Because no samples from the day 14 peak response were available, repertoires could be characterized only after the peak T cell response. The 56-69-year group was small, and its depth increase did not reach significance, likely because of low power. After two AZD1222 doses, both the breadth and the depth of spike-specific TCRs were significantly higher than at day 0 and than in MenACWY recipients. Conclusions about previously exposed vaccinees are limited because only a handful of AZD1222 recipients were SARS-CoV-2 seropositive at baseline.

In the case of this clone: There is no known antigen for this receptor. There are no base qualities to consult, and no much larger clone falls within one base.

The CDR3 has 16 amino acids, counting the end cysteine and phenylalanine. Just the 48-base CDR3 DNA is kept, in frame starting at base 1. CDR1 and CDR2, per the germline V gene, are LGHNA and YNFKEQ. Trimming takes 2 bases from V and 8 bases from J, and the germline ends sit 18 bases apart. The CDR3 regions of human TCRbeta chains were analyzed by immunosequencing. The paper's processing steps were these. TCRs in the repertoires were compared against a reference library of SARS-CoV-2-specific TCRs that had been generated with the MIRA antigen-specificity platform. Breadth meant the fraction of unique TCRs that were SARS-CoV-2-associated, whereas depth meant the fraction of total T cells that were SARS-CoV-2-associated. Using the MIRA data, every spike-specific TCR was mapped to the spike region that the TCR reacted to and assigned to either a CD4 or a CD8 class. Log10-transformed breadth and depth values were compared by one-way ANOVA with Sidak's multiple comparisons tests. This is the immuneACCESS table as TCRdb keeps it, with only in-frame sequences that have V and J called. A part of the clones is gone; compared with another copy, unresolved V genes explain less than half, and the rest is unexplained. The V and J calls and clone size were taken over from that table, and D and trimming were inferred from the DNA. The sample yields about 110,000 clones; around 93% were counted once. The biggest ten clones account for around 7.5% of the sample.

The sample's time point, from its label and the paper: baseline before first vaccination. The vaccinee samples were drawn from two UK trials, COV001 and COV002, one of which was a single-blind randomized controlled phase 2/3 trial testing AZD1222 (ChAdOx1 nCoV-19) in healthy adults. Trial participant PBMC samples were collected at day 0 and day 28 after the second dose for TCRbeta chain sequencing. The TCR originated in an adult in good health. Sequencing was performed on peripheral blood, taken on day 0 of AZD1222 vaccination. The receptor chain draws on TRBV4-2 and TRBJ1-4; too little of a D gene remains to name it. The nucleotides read TGTGCCAGCAGCCAACTTTATGAGGGATTAGAAGAAAAACTGTTTTTT. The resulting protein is CASSQLYEGLEEKLFF.